These T cell receptor beta chains were read from a single sample in a study of cytomegalovirus exposure and HLA in healthy donors. Sequencing was performed with immunoSEQ multiplex PCR; in TCRdb, only in-frame clones are kept and a portion is missing. The sample has over 70,000 clones; roughly 70% are singletons. The sequencing input was PBMCs. The receptors shown here come from a man between 25 and 39 years old in good health and CMV-seropositive. CDR3s include the opening cysteine and the closing phenylalanine or tryptophan. The order of the fields is V gene, clone size, J gene, CDR3 length, D gene, CDR3 DNA, CDR3 protein. A D gene is named only where the DNA matches it firmly. Clone size is given for some rows only: seen once, a few or many times, or a class if the clone is expanded.

v_call: TRBV6-5
clone_size: -
j_call: TRBJ1-2
cdr3_length: 15
d_call: -
cdr3_nt: TGTGCCAGCAGACCCAACATCAAACCTAACTATGGCTACACCTTC
cdr3_aa: CASRPNIKPNYGYTF

v_call: TRBV6-1
clone_size: few
j_call: TRBJ2-7
cdr3_length: 16
d_call: -
cdr3_nt: TGTGCCAGCAGTGAAGCAAACGCAATTGCGGACTACGAGCAGTACTTC
cdr3_aa: CASSEANAIADYEQYF

v_call: TRBV11-3
clone_size: few
j_call: TRBJ2-1
cdr3_length: 14
d_call: -
cdr3_nt: TGTGCCAGCAGCGCCCAGACTAGCTACAATGAGCAGTTCTTC
cdr3_aa: CASSAQTSYNEQFF

v_call: TRBV7-3
clone_size: -
j_call: TRBJ2-7
cdr3_length: 14
d_call: TRBD1
cdr3_nt: TGTGCCAGCAGCGCGACAGGGGAGGACTACGAGCAGTACTTC
cdr3_aa: CASSATGEDYEQYF

v_call: TRBV2
clone_size: -
j_call: TRBJ1-5
cdr3_length: 15
d_call: -
cdr3_nt: TGTGCCAGCAGTGGACAGGATAGTAGCAATCAGCCCCAGCATTTT
cdr3_aa: CASSGQDSSNQPQHF

v_call: TRBV19
clone_size: few
j_call: TRBJ2-4
cdr3_length: 15
d_call: -
cdr3_nt: TGTGCCAGTAGTATAGGGGGGGGCGGGAAAAACATTCAGTACTTC
cdr3_aa: CASSIGGGGKNIQYF

v_call: TRBV29-1
clone_size: -
j_call: TRBJ2-2
cdr3_length: 12
d_call: TRBD1
cdr3_nt: TGCAGCGTCGGGACAGACACCGGGGAGCTGTTTTTT
cdr3_aa: CSVGTDTGELFF

v_call: TRBV2
clone_size: -
j_call: TRBJ2-2
cdr3_length: 14
d_call: -
cdr3_nt: TGTGCCAGCAGTGCAACTGCCTCCACCGGGGAGCTGTTTTTT
cdr3_aa: CASSATASTGELFF

v_call: TRBV28
clone_size: -
j_call: TRBJ1-2
cdr3_length: 12
d_call: TRBD1
cdr3_nt: TGTGCCAGCACTACAGGGGCATATGGCTACACCTTC
cdr3_aa: CASTTGAYGYTF

v_call: TRBV21-1
clone_size: few
j_call: TRBJ2-2
cdr3_length: 18
d_call: -
cdr3_nt: TGTGCCAGCAGCAATCCACCCTCCGGGGACAGGGATGACGGGGAGCTGTTTTTT
cdr3_aa: CASSNPPSGDRDDGELFF

v_call: TRBV29-1
clone_size: -
j_call: TRBJ2-3
cdr3_length: 13
d_call: -
cdr3_nt: TGCAGCGCTGGGCATCTTAACACAGATACGCAGTATTTT
cdr3_aa: CSAGHLNTDTQYF

v_call: TRBV27
clone_size: -
j_call: TRBJ1-4
cdr3_length: 14
d_call: TRBD1
cdr3_nt: TGTGCCAGCTCATCGACAGGGGGCTATGAAAAACTGTTTTTT
cdr3_aa: CASSSTGGYEKLFF